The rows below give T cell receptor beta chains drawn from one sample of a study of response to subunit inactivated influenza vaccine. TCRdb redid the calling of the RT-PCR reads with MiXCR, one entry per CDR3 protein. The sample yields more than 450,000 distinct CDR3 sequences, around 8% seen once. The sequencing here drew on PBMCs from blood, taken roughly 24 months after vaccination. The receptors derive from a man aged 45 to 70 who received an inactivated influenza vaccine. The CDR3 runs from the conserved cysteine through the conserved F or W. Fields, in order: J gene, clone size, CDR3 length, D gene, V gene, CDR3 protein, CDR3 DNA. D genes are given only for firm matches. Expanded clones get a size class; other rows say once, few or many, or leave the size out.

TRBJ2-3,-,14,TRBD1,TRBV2,CASSGQGRTDTQYF,TGTGCCAGCAGTGGACAGGGGCGCACAGATACGCAGTATTTT
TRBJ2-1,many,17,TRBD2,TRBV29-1,CSVEGSLLAGGYGEQFF,TGCAGCGTTGAAGGTAGTCTTCTAGCGGGAGGATATGGTGAGCAGTTCTTC
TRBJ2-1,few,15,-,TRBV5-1,CASSLEAGAGGEQFF,TGCGCCAGCAGCTTGGAGGCGGGGGCCGGTGGTGAGCAGTTCTTC
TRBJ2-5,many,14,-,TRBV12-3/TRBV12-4,CASSFSPYQETQYF,TGTGCCAGCAGTTTCAGTCCGTACCAAGAGACCCAGTACTTC
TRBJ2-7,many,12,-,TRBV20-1,CSANGQTYEQYF,TGCAGTGCCAACGGACAAACTTACGAGCAGTACTTC
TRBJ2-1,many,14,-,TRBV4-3,CASSQDLAYNEQFF,TGCGCCAGCAGCCAAGATCTAGCCTACAATGAGCAGTTCTTC
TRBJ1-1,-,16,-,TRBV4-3,CASSQDVAGGGTEAFF,TGCGCCAGCAGCCAAGATGTAGCGGGTGGTGGCACTGAAGCTTTCTTT
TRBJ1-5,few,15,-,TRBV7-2,CASGPTAYSNQPQHF,TGTGCCAGCGGCCCTACAGCGTATAGCAATCAGCCCCAGCATTTT
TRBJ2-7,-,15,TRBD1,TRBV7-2,CASSFRGSSSYEQYF,TGTGCCAGCAGCTTCAGGGGGTCTTCTTCCTACGAGCAGTACTTC
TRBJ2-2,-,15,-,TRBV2,CASSEIQGLTGELFF,TGTGCCAGCAGTGAAATACAGGGCTTGACCGGGGAGCTGTTTTTT
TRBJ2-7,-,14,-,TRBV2,CASSAGTGIYEQYF,TGTGCCAGCAGTGCTGGGACTGGGATATACGAGCAGTACTTC
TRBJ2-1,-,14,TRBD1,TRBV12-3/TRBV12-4,CASSLDGRTGEQFF,TGTGCCAGCAGTTTAGATGGCCGGACAGGTGAGCAGTTCTTC
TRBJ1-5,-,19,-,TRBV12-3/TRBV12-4,CASSLDHFWGAGSNQPQHF,TGTGCCAGCAGTTTAGACCACTTTTGGGGGGCTGGAAGCAATCAGCCCCAGCATTTT
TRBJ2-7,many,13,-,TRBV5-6,CASSLPGTHEQYF,TGTGCCAGCAGCTTGCCAGGGACCCACGAGCAGTACTTC
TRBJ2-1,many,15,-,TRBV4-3,CASSQGGSLPNEQFF,TGCGCCAGCAGCCAAGGCGGCTCCCTGCCCAATGAGCAGTTCTTC
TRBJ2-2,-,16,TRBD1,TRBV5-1,CASSSTGAPNTGELFF,TGCGCCAGCAGCTCGACAGGGGCCCCGAACACCGGGGAGCTGTTTTTT
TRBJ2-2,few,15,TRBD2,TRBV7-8,CASSITSGGAGELFF,TGTGCCAGCAGCATAACTAGCGGGGGCGCCGGGGAGCTGTTTTTT
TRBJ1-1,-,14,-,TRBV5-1,CASSSGTHNTEAFF,TGCGCCAGCAGCAGCGGGACACACAACACTGAAGCTTTCTTT
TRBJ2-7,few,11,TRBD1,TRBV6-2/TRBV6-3,CATGQAYEQYF,TGTGCCACAGGACAGGCGTACGAGCAGTACTTC
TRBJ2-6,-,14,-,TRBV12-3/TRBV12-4,CASRISSGANVLTF,TGTGCCAGCAGAATCAGCTCTGGGGCCAACGTCCTGACTTTC
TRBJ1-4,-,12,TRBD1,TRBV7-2,CASSPDRDKLFF,TGTGCCAGCAGTCCCGACAGGGACAAACTGTTTTTT
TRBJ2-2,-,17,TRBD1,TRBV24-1,CATSDPGTGGLTGELFF,TGTGCCACCAGTGACCCCGGGACAGGGGGCTTGACCGGGGAGCTGTTTTTT
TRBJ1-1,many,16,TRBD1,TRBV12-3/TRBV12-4,CASSRRQGPSGTEAFF,TGTGCCAGCAGCCGGAGACAGGGGCCATCGGGCACTGAAGCTTTCTTT
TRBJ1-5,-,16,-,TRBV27,CASSSRWQGNNQPQHF,TGTGCCAGCAGTTCCCGTTGGCAGGGCAACAATCAGCCCCAGCATTTT